Listed here is a single TCR beta chain. What it recognizes is unknown. One entry per CDR3 protein, called by TCRdb with MiXCR from the 5' RACE reads. Here the sample spans 80,000 to 90,000 distinct CDR3 sequences, around 26% being singletons. The CDR3 is 15 amino acids. V lost 3 bases to trimming and J lost 0 bases, with 9 bases between them. The germline CDR1 and CDR2 sequences are SGHRS and YFSETQ. The data derive from a study of CD8 T cells in ankylosing spondylitis. The study's findings and limits: As for the disease-linked clones, they showed a CD8+ phenotype and occurred at relatively low frequencies in peripheral blood.

Input material: blood, either unsorted or a sorted T cell fraction (not recorded which). J is TRBJ2-2 and V is TRBV5-1; D ambiguous. The clonotype originates from a male donor with ankylosing spondylitis or in good health (not recorded which). The CDR3 nucleotides read TGCGCCAGCAGCTCAGAACCTTCGAACACCGGGGAGCTGTTTTTT. This encodes CASSSEPSNTGELFF.